Shown below are 4 T cell receptor beta chains from a single sample sequenced in a study of molecular identifiers for immune sequencing clone quantification. Each CDR3 protein gets one entry after TCRdb re-called the PCR reads with MiXCR. The top ten hold about 0.71% of the sample, which has a few hundred thousand distinct CDR3 sequences, about 23% seen once. What was sequenced was naive CD8+ T cells from blood, with Jurkat cell RNA spiked in. Subset noted: FACS-sorted CD8+CD4-CCR7+CD45RA+ naive T cells. Receptors originate from a human donor in good health. Some libraries in this study had Jurkat cell RNA spiked in.

This chain links TRBV20-1 with TRBJ2-3; 14 nucleotides match TRBD2. Germline V gene data show CDR1 as DFQATT and CDR2 as SNEGSKA (reference sequence). CDR3 size: 16 residues. CDR3 DNA sequence: TGCCGGGCCCCGGGACTAGCGGGAGTTTTATCAGATACGCAGTATTTT. Translating gives CRAPGLAGVLSDTQYF.

This clonotype was counted ten times or more. The V and J genes are TRBV5-6 and TRBJ2-1; 7 nucleotides match TRBD1. Germline V gene data show CDR1 as SGHDT and CDR2 as YYEEEE. V was pared by 3 bases and J by 9 bases, with 6 bases of the junction left unmatched. The CDR3 contains 13 residues. CDR3 sequence: CASSSGRGLEQFF. CDR3 bases: TGTGCCAGCAGCTCAGGAAGGGGGCTTGAGCAGTTCTTC.

The V gene is TRBV13, the J gene TRBJ1-2; unclear D gene. This CDR3 comprises 14 residues. V dropped 1 base and J dropped 8 bases, with 14 bases sitting between them. Germline V CDR1 and CDR2: PRHDT, FYEKMQ (reference sequence). The DNA of the CDR3 is TGTGCCAGCAGCTTAGCTGGGCCGCCTAGAGGCTACACCTTC. It yields the protein CASSLAGPPRGYTF.

This clonotype came up once. A read error may produce the germline difference seen at one junction end. The chain recombines TRBV5-6 with TRBJ1-2; 10 nucleotides line up with TRBD1. Germline-derived CDR1 and CDR2 are SGHDT and YYEEEE. This CDR3 comprises 16 residues. The CDR3 region is CASRALLTGGVVGYAF. Here the CDR3 DNA reads TGTGCCAGCCGCGCCTTACTGACAGGGGGCGTCGTTGGCTACGCCTTC. The variable domain in full, completed from reference TRBV5-6 and TRBJ1-2, reads DAGVTQSPTHLIKTRGQQVTLRCSPKSGHDTVSWYQQALGQGPQFIFQYYEEEERQRGNFPDRFSGHQFPNYSSELNVNALLLGDSALYLCASRALLTGGVVGYAFGSGTRLTVV.